This T cell receptor beta chain emerged from a study of blood T cell repertoires in COVID-19. This table comes from immunoSEQ multiplex PCR, and its TCRdb copy is limited to in-frame clones, with some not included. The sample records 150,000 to 200,000 clones, about 86% being singletons. Material for sequencing was peripheral blood. This clonotype was sampled from a man between 60 and 75 years old with acute or convalescent COVID-19.

CDR3 sequence: CASGTSGSTDTQYF. The CDR3 DNA follows: TGTGCCAGCGGCACTAGCGGTAGCACAGATACGCAGTATTTT. The chain has TRBV9 and TRBJ2-3, with 8 bases lining up with TRBD2. The CDR3 loop spans 14 amino acids. V dropped 7 bases and J dropped 0; count of bases not matched to a gene: 4. The germline gives CDR1 SGDLS, CDR2 YYNGEE. Variable domain in full (rest from reference TRBV9 and TRBJ2-3): DSGVTQTPKHLITATGQRVTLRCSPRSGDLSVYWYQQSLDQGLQFLIQYYNGEERAKGNILERFSAQQFPDLHSELNLSSLELGDSALYFCASGTSGSTDTQYFGPGTRLTVL.